Here is one T cell receptor (beta chain) with its context. The antigen is not known. This specimen belongs to a study of post-analysis software for immune sequencing data. V lost 1 base to trimming and J lost 5 bases, with 20 bases between them. The CDR3 runs 17 residues. The germline V gene encodes CDR1 SGHAT and CDR2 FQNNGV. Unique molecular identifiers tagged the TCR beta cDNA libraries. TCRdb fed the PCR reads into MiXCR, producing one record per CDR3 protein. Counted here are fewer than 900,000 distinct CDR3 sequences, roughly 50% occurring once; the ten biggest clones make up roughly 4.5%. General observations from the study: In patients, 4 to 6 TRBV segments were more frequent than in controls, with TRBV5-6, TRBV5-1 and TRBV20-1 among them.

The V and J genes are TRBV11-2 and TRBJ2-5; D is possibly TRBD2 (6 bases). The TCR originated in a girl aged 10 to 17 with multiple sclerosis. Material: blood. The CDR3 here is CASSLGTLGGKGETQYF. CDR3 coding DNA: TGTGCCAGCAGCTTAGGGACCCTAGGCGGGAAGGGTGAGACCCAGTACTTC.